These 21 T cell receptor beta chains were sequenced from one sample in a study of blood T cell repertoires in COVID-19. Sequencing was performed with immunoSEQ multiplex PCR; in TCRdb, only in-frame clones are kept and a portion is missing. The sample gives more than 400,000 clones, around 85% of which show up once; 3% to 3.5% is in the top ten. Sequencing used peripheral blood. The source is a human donor in a cohort sampled during active COVID-19.

The V call is TRBV6-2 or TRBV6-3, the J call TRBJ2-2; TRBD1 aligns across 7 bases. Germline trimming cut 5 bases from V and 1 base from J; bases unmatched to any gene: 4. This CDR3 is 15 amino acids long. Germline V gives CDR1 MNHEY, CDR2 SVGEGT. The chain's CDR3 is CASSIRDRNTGELFF. Written as DNA, the CDR3 is TGTGCCAGCAGTATCCGGGACAGGAACACCGGGGAGCTGTTTTTT.

This chain connects TRBV7-9 to TRBJ2-6, with D maybe TRBD2 (6 bases). Germline V lookup: CDR1 SEHNR, CDR2 FQNEAQ (reference sequence). The CDR3 has 15 amino acids. With 4 bases removed from V and 1 base from J, the gap between germline ends came to 8 bases. CDR3: CASSYGGSGANVLTF. DNA for the CDR3: TGTGCCAGCAGCTACGGGGGTTCTGGGGCCAACGTCCTGACTTTC.

The V call is TRBV19, the J call TRBJ2-5; 7 positions agree with TRBD1. The CDR3 runs to 14 residues. The germline V gene encodes CDR1 LNHDA and CDR2 SQIVND (reference sequence). The ends lost 3 bases at V and 2 bases at J; junction bases unmatched: 3. CDR3 in DNA: TGTGCCAGTAGTATGACAGGGAGTCAAGAGACCCAGTACTTC. Its translation: CASSMTGSQETQYF.

The CDR3: CASRTGGPGNTIYF. Written as DNA, the CDR3 is TGTGCCAGCCGAACGGGGGGCCCTGGAAACACCATATATTTT. The chain carries TRBV6-6 and TRBJ1-3; TRBD1 is a possible D gene (6 bases). Trimming cost V 8 bases and J 2 bases, with 13 bases left between them. The CDR3 runs 14 residues. Germline V gene lookup returns CDR1 MNHNY and CDR2 SVGAGI (reference sequence).

The genes are TRBV3-1 (or the pseudogene TRBV3-2) and TRBJ1-5; tentative D call: TRBD1 (5 bases). This CDR3 contains 15 residues. Looked up from germline, CDR1 is LGHDT and CDR2 is YNNKEL (reference sequence). V lost 4 bases, J lost 5 bases, and 15 bases lay in between. The CDR3 nucleotides are TGTGCCAGCAGCCCTAGGGGCCCTAGGGATCAGCCCCAGCATTTT. It encodes CASSPRGPRDQPQHF.

Only a few counts were recorded for this clone. The rearrangement links TRBV6-4 to TRBJ2-1, with 11 bases matching TRBD2. J was trimmed by 1 base and V by 3 bases; bases with no gene match: 5. From germline, CDR1 is MRHNA and CDR2 SNTAGT. The CDR3 extends over 17 amino acids. The CDR3: CASSESPSGRSYNEQFF. The DNA for the CDR3 is TGTGCCAGCAGTGAATCGCCTAGCGGGAGGTCCTACAATGAGCAGTTCTTC.

This chain connects TRBV4-3 to TRBJ1-1, with a tentative D call TRBD1 (6 bases). The CDR3 contains 14 residues. With 4 bases removed from V and 7 bases from J, the gap between germline ends came to 16 bases. The germline CDR1 and CDR2 sequences are LGHNA and YSLEER. As DNA, the CDR3 is TGCGCCAGCAGCCTCAAGGGGGGGAGTTTTGAAGCTTTCTTT. Residues: CASSLKGGSFEAFF.

This sequence joins TRBV20-1 and TRBJ1-1; no firm D call. CDR3 size: 11 residues. The germline V gene encodes CDR1 DFQATT and CDR2 SNEGSKA (reference sequence). Trimming removed 3 bases from V and 4 bases from J, with 6 bases in between. Here the CDR3 DNA reads TGCAGTGCTAGGACGGGCACTGAAGCTTTCTTT. Protein: CSARTGTEAFF.

V is TRBV10-3 and J is TRBJ2-6; tentative D call: TRBD2 (6 bases). Trimming removed 10 bases from V and 0 bases from J, with 22 bases in between. The CDR3 totals 18 residues. Germline loops: CDR1 ENHRY, CDR2 SYGVKD. The CDR3 DNA is TGTGCCACCTTGGAAACTAGCTATCTAAACTCTGGGGCCAACGTCCTGACTTTC. Protein sequence: CATLETSYLNSGANVLTF.

The chain has TRBV9 and TRBJ2-3; 10 bases agree with TRBD2. The CDR3 consists of 16 residues. After removal of 3 bases from V and 1 base from J, the junction contained 5 bases not matched to a gene. Per germline, CDR1 SGDLS and CDR2 YYNGEE. In DNA form, the CDR3 reads TGTGCCAGCAGCGGGGGAGCGGGAGGGGGCACAGATACGCAGTATTTT. It codes for CASSGGAGGGTDTQYF.

The rearrangement joins TRBV11-2 to TRBJ2-2, with 8 bases lining up with TRBD2. The CDR3 sequence is 16 residues long. V lost 7 bases, J lost 2 bases, and 9 bases stayed unmatched. CDR1 and CDR2 from the germline V gene are SGHAT and FQNNGV. The CDR3 protein is CASTQLSGRNTGELFF. CDR3 nucleotides: TGTGCCAGCACCCAACTAAGCGGGAGAAACACCGGGGAGCTGTTTTTT.

The V gene is TRBV6-1, the J gene TRBJ1-1, with 8 bases matching TRBD1. CDR3 length equals 15 residues. Germline trimming cut 3 bases from V and 3 bases from J; bases unmatched to any gene: 6. Germline V gene sequence: CDR1 MNHNS, CDR2 SASEGT. CDR3 nucleotides: TGTGCCAGCAGTGAGACAGGGGTAGTCGACACTGAAGCTTTCTTT. Translated: CASSETGVVDTEAFF.

V and J are TRBV5-4 and TRBJ1-3; 11 bases match TRBD1. This CDR3 region has 16 residues. Trimming cost V 3 bases and J 1 base; bases outside gene matches: 3. Germline V gene data show CDR1 as SGHNT and CDR2 as YYREEE (reference sequence). Here the CDR3 DNA reads TGTGCCAGCAGCTCGGGACAGGGGGTTTCTGGAAACACCATATATTTT. Translated, it gives CASSSGQGVSGNTIYF. The complete variable domain, with remaining parts taken from reference TRBV5-4 and TRBJ1-3, reads ETGVTQSPTHLIKTRGQQVTLRCSSQSGHNTVSWYQQALGQGPQFIFQYYREEENGRGNFPPRFSGLQFPNYSSELNVNALELDDSALYLCASSSGQGVSGNTIYFGEGSWLTVV.

The chain has TRBV30 and TRBJ2-1; TRBD2 agrees at 7 bases. Unmatched junction bases numbered 5, after V lost 3 bases and J lost 0 bases. CDR1 and CDR2 from the germline V gene are GTSNPN and SVGIG (reference sequence). This CDR3 spans 15 amino acids. The CDR3 DNA follows: TGTGCCTGGAGGTGGGGGGGAAGCTCCTACAATGAGCAGTTCTTC. Its translation: CAWRWGGSSYNEQFF.

The chain couples TRBV10-3 to TRBJ2-3, with D perhaps matching TRBD2 (7 bases). This CDR3 region has 15 residues. V was pared by 7 bases and J by 4 bases, with 18 bases between. Germline V gene lookup returns CDR1 ENHRY and CDR2 SYGVKD. The CDR3: CAIKRDKGSPDTQYF. The CDR3 DNA reads TGTGCCATCAAGCGGGACAAGGGGAGTCCAGATACGCAGTATTTT.

V usage is TRBV5-1 and J usage is TRBJ2-7; D gene unclear. V was pared by 1 base and J by 5 bases, with 16 bases between. The CDR3 has 15 amino acids. Germline CDR1 SGHRS, CDR2 YFSETQ. This chain's CDR3 is CASSLTGFEVDEQYF. The CDR3 nucleotides are TGCGCCAGCAGCTTGACCGGGTTTGAAGTTGACGAGCAGTACTTC.

The genes are TRBV7-6 and TRBJ2-1, with a tentative D call TRBD2 (6 bases). V lost 3 bases and J lost 5, with 29 bases in between. CDR1 is SGHVS and CDR2 is FNYEAQ in the germline V gene. The CDR3 sequence is 20 residues long. The CDR3 region has the DNA TGTGCCAGCAGCTTGGAGGGTCAAACCCTACTAGATCCAAAAAACAATGAGCAGTTCTTC. This sequence encodes CASSLEGQTLLDPKNNEQFF.

CDR3 in DNA: TGCAGCGTTAGACCCACAGCCTCCTACGAGCAGTACTTC. Translated: CSVRPTASYEQYF. The V gene is TRBV29-1, the J gene TRBJ2-7, with no clear D. Deletions cut 5 bases from V and 0 bases from J, with 11 bases between. Germline CDR1 and CDR2: SQVTM and ANQGSEA. This CDR3 is built from 13 residues.

J is TRBJ2-3 and V is TRBV5-4, with 9 bases matching TRBD2. V dropped 10 bases and J dropped 1; count of bases not matched to a gene: 13. Germline V CDR1 and CDR2: SGHNT, YYREEE (reference sequence). This CDR3 comprises 16 residues. The CDR3 is CAGNYEAGGRTDTQYF. In nucleotides, the CDR3 is TGTGCCGGGAATTATGAAGCGGGAGGTCGCACAGATACGCAGTATTTT.

The rearrangement uses TRBV7-3 and TRBJ2-2; 7 nucleotides match TRBD2. Germline loops: CDR1 SGHTA, CDR2 FQGTGA. V was pared by 9 bases and J by 6 bases, with 7 bases of the junction left unmatched. This CDR3 spans 13 amino acids. CDR3: CASRGGAPGELFF. CDR3 nucleotide sequence: TGTGCCAGTCGGGGAGGGGCTCCCGGGGAGCTGTTTTTT.

The chain joins TRBV30 to TRBJ2-5; possibly TRBD1 for D (5 bases). The CDR3 length is 13 residues. The V end lost 0 bases, the J end lost 7 bases, and 12 bases lay between the germline ends. The V gene's germline CDR1 is GTSNPN and CDR2 SVGIG (reference sequence). CDR3 loop: CAWSVQVGGTQYF. CDR3 nucleotides: TGTGCCTGGAGTGTACAGGTTGGTGGGACCCAGTACTTC.